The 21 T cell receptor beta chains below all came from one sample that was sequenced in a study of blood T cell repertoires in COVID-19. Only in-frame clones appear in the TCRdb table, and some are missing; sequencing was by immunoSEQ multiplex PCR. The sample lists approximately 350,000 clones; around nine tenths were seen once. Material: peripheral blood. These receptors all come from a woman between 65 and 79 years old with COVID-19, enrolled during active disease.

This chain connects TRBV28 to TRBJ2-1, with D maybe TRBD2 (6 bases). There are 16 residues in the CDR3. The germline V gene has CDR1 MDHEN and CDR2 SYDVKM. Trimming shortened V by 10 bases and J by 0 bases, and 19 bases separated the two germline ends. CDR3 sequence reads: CAIESGRESSYNEQFF. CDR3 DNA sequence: TGTGCCATTGAAAGCGGGCGGGAAAGCTCCTACAATGAGCAGTTCTTC.

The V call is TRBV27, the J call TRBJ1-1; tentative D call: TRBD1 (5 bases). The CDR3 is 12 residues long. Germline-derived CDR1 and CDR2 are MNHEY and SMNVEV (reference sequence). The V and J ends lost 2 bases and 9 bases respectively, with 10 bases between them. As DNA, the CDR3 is TGTGCCAGCAGTTTAGGGGGGGGTAAAGCTTTCTTT. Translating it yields CASSLGGGKAFF.

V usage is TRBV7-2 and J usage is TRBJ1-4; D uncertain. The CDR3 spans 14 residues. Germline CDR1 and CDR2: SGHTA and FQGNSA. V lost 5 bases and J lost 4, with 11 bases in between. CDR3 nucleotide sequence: TGTGCCAGCAGCCCGCGGCGGAATAATGAAAAACTGTTTTTT. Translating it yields CASSPRRNNEKLFF.

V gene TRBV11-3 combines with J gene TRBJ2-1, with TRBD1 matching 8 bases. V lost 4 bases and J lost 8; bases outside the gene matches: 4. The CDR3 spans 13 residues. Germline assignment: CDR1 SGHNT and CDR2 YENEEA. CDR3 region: CASSSDRVDEQFF. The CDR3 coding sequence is TGTGCCAGCAGCTCGGACAGGGTCGATGAGCAGTTCTTC.

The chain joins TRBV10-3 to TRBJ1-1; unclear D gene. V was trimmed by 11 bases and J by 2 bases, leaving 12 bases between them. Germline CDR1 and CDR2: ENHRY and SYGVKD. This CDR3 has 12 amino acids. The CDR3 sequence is CAVDTGNTEAFF. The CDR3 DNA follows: TGTGCCGTAGATACGGGTAACACTGAAGCTTTCTTT.

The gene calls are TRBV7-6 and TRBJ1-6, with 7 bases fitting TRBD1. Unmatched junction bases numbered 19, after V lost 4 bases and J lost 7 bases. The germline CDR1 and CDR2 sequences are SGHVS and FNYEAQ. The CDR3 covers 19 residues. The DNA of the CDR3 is TGTGCCAGCAGCTCCGGGACAGTGTCAATCTTGGGGCTAAATTCACCCCTCCACTTT. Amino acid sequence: CASSSGTVSILGLNSPLHF.

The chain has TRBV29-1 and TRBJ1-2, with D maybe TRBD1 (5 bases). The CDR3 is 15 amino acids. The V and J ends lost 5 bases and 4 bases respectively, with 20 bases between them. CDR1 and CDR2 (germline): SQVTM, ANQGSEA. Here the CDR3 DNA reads TGCAGCGTTATGGCCCTCGGCGGGGGTCCCTATGGCTACACCTTC. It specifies CSVMALGGGPYGYTF.

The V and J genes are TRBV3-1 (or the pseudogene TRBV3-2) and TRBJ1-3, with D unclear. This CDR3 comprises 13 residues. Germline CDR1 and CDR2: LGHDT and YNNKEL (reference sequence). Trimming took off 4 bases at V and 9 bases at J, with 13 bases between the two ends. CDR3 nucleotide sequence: TGTGCCAGCAGCCTCCAAGCGGTGAGCACCATATATTTT. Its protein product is CASSLQAVSTIYF.

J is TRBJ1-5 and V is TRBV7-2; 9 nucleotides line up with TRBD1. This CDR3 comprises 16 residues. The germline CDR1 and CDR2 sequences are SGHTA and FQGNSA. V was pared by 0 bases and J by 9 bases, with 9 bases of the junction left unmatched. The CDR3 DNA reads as TGTGCCAGCAGCTTAGCGTATCGGGACAGGGTGCGGCCCCAGCATTTT. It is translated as CASSLAYRDRVRPQHF. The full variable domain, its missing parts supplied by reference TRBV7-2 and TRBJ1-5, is GAGVSQSPSNKVTEKGKDVELRCDPISGHTALYWYRQSLGQGLEFLIYFQGNSAPDKSGLPSDRFSAERTGGSVSTLTIQRTQQEDSAVYLCASSLAYRDRVRPQHFGDGTRLSIL.

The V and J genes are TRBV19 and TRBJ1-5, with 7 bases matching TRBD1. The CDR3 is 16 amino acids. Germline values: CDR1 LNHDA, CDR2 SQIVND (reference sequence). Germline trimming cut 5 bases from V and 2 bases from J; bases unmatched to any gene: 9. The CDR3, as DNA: TGTGCCAGTAGTCCACAGGGGCTCGGCGGCAATCAGCCCCAGCATTTT. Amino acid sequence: CASSPQGLGGNQPQHF.

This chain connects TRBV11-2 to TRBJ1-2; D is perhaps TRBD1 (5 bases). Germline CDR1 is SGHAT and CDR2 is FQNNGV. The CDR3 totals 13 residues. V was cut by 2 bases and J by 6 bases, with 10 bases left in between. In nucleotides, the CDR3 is TGTGCCAGCAGCTTATCCGGGGGGGATGGCTACACCTTC. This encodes CASSLSGGDGYTF.

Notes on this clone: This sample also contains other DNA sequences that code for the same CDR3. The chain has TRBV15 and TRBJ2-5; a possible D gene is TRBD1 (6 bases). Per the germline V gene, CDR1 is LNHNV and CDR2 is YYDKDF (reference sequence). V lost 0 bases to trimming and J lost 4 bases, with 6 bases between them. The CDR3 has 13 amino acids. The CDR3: CATSRDRGETQYF. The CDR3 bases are TGTGCCACCAGCAGAGACAGGGGAGAGACCCAGTACTTC.

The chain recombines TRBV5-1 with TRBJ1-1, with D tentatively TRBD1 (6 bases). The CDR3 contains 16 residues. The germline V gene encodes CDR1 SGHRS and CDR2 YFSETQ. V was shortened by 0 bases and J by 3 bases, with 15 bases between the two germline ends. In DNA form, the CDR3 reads TGCGCCAGCAGCTTGGACTTACAGGGTCGGGACACTGAAGCTTTCTTT. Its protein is CASSLDLQGRDTEAFF.

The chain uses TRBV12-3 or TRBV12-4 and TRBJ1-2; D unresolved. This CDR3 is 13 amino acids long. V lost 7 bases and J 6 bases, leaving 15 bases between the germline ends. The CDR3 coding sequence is TGTGCCAGCACCCCTCTCGGGATTGATGGCTACACCTTC. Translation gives CASTPLGIDGYTF.

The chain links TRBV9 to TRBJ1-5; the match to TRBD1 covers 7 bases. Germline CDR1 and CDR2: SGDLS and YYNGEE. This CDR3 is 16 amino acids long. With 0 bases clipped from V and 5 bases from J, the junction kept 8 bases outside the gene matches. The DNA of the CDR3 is TGTGCCAGCAGCGTAGCTCAAGGACAGGTCGATCAGCCCCAGCATTTT. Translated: CASSVAQGQVDQPQHF.

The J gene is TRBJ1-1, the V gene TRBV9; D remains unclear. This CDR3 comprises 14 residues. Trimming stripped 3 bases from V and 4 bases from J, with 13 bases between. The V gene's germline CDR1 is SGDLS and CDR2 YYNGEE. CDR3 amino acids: CASSGEGSSTEAFF. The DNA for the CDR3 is TGTGCCAGCAGCGGGGAGGGATCAAGCACTGAAGCTTTCTTT.

CDR3 in amino acids: CASSPDRGADTQYF. CDR3 nucleotide sequence: TGTGCCAGCAGTCCCGACAGGGGCGCAGATACGCAGTATTTT. V and J are TRBV2 and TRBJ2-3, with 8 bases aligning to TRBD1. The CDR3 is made up of 14 amino acids. With V trimmed by 5 bases and J by 4 bases, 5 bases remained unmatched. CDR1 and CDR2 from the germline V gene are SNHLY and FYNNEI.

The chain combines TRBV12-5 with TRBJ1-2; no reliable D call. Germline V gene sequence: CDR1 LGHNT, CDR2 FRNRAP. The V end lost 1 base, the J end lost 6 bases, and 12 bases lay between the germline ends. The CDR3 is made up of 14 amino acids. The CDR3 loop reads CASGLDPLLDGYTF. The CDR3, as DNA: TGTGCTAGTGGTTTGGACCCTCTTCTAGATGGCTACACCTTC.

The CDR3 loop is CASSLVGAGDTEAFF. DNA for the CDR3: TGCGCCAGCAGCTTGGTTGGGGCAGGGGACACTGAAGCTTTCTTT. The chain combines TRBV5-1 with TRBJ1-1; tentatively, D is TRBD1 (6 bases). In germline, CDR1 is SGHRS, CDR2 YFSETQ. CDR3 length: 15 amino acids. V dropped 0 bases and J dropped 3 bases, with 12 bases sitting between them.

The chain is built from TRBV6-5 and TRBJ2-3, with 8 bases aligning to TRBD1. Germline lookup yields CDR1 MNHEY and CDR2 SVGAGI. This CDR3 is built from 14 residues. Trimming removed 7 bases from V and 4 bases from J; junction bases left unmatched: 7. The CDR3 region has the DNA TGTGCCAGCATCCGGACAGGGCAGGCAGATACGCAGTATTTT. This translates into CASIRTGQADTQYF.

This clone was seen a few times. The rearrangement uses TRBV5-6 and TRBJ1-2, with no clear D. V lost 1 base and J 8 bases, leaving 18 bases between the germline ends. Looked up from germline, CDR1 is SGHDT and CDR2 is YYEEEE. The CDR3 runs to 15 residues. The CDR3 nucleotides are TGTGCCAGCAGCTTGTGGGTCACGGGGAGTCGCGGCTACACCTTC. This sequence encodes CASSLWVTGSRGYTF.